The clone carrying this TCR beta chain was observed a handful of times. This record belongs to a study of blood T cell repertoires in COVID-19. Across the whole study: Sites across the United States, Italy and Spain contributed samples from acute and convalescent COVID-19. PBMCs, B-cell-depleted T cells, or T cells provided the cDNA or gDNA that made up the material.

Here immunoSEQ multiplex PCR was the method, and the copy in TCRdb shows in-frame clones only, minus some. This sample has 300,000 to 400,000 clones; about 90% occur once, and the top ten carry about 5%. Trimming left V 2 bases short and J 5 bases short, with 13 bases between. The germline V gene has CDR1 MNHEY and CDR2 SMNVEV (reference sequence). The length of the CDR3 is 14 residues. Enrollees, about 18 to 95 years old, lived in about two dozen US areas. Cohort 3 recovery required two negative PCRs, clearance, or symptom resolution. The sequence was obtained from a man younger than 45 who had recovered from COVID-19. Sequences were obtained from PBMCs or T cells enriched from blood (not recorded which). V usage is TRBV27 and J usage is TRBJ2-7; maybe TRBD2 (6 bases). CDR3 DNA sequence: TGTGCCAGCAGTTTAGGGGGGTACTTCAACGAGCAGTACTTC. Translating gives CASSLGGYFNEQYF.